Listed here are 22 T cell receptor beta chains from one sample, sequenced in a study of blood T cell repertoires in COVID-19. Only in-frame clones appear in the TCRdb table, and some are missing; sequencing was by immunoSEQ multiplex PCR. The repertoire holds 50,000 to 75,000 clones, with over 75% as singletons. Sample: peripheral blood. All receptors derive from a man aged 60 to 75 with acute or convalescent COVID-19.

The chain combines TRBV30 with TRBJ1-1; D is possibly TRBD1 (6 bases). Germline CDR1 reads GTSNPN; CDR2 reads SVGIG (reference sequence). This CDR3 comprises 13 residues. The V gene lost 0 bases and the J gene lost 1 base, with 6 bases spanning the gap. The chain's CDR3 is CAWSVQGNTEAFF. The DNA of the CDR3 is TGTGCCTGGAGTGTACAGGGGAACACTGAAGCTTTCTTT.

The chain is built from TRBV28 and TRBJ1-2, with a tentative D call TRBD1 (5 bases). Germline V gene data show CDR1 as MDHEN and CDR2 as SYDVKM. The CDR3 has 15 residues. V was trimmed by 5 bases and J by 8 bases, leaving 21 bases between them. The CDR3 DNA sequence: TGTGCCAGCAGTGTATACACCTCGGACATTCACGGCTACACCTTC. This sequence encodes CASSVYTSDIHGYTF.

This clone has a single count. The chain's CDR3 is CASSMSSGRLDEQFF. In DNA, the CDR3 is TGTGCCAGTAGTATGAGTAGCGGGAGGTTAGATGAGCAGTTCTTC. V is TRBV19 and J is TRBJ2-1, with 10 positions matching TRBD2. The CDR3 spans 15 residues. Trimming removed 3 bases from V and 8 bases from J; junction bases left unmatched: 7. Germline CDR1 LNHDA, CDR2 SQIVND (reference sequence).

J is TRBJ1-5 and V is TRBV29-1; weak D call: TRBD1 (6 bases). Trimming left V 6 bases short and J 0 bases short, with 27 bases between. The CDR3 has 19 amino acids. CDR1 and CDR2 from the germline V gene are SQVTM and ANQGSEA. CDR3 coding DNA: TGCAGCGTCCGGGGGGGGGCAGGAAAGTCCCTTAATAGCAATCAGCCCCAGCATTTT. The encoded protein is CSVRGGAGKSLNSNQPQHF.

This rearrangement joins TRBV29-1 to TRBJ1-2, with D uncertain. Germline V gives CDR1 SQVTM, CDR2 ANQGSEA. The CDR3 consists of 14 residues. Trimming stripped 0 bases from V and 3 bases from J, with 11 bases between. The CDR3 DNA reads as TGCAGCGTTGAAGATCTCCACACAGACTATGGCTACACCTTC. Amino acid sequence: CSVEDLHTDYGYTF.

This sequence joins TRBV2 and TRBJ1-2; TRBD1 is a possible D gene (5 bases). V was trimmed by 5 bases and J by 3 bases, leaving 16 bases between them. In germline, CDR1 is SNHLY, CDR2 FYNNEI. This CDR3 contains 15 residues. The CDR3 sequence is CASSYFQGSDYGYTF. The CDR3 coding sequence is TGTGCCAGCAGTTATTTTCAGGGTTCGGACTATGGCTACACCTTC.

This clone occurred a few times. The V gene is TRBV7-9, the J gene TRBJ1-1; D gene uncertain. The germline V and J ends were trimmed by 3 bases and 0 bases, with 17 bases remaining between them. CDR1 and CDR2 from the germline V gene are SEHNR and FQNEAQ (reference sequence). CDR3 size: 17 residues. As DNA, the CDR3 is TGTGCCAGCAGCTTCTGGAGAGGAATCCCAATGAACACTGAAGCTTTCTTT. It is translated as CASSFWRGIPMNTEAFF.

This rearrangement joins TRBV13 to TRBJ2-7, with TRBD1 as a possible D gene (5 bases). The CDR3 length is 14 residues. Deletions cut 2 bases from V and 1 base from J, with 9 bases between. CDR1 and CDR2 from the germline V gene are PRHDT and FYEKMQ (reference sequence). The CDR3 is CASSLRQGSYEQYF. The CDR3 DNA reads TGTGCCAGCAGCTTACGTCAGGGATCCTACGAGCAGTACTTC.

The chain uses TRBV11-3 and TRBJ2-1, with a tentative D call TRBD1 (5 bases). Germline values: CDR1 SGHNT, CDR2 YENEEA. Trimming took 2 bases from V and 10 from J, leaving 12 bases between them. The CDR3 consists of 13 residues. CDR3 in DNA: TGTGCCAGCAGCTTACATCGACAGAGGGAGCAGTTCTTC. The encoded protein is CASSLHRQREQFF.

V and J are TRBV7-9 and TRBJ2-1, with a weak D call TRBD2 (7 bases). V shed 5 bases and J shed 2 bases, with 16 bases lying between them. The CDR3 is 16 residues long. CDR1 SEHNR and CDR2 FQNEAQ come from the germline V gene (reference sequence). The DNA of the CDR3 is TGTGCCAGCAGCCAAGGTGGGGGGGCCCCCTACAATGAGCAGTTCTTC. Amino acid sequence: CASSQGGGAPYNEQFF.

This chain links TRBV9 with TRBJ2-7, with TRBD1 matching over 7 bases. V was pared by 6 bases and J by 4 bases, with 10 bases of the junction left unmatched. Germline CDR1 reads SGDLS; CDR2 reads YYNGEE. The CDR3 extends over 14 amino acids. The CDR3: CASTPTGTEYEQYF. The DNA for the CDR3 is TGTGCCAGCACCCCGACCGGGACAGAGTACGAGCAGTACTTC.

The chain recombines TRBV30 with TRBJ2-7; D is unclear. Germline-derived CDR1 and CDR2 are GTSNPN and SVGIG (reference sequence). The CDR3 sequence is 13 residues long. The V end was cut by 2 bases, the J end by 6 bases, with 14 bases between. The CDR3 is CAWSLQLRGEQYF. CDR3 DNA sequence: TGTGCCTGGAGTCTCCAATTGCGAGGCGAGCAGTACTTC.

For the CDR3, the DNA is TGCGCCAGCAGCGCGGGTCTGAATCAGCCCCAGCATTTT. It encodes CASSAGLNQPQHF. The gene calls are TRBV5-1 and TRBJ1-5; no definite D call. The CDR3 sequence is 13 residues long. CDR1 is SGHRS and CDR2 is YFSETQ in the germline V gene. Trimming took 4 bases from V and 4 from J, leaving 9 bases between them.

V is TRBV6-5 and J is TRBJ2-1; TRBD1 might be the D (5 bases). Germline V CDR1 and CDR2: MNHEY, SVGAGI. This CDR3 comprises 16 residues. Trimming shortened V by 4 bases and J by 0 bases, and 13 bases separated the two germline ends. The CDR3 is CASSLTRVSSYNEQFF. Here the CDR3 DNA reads TGTGCCAGCAGTTTAACCAGGGTCAGCTCCTACAATGAGCAGTTCTTC.

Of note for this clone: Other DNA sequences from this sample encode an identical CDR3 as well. The CDR3 DNA reads TGCGCCAGCAGCTTGGGGAATAGCCAGGAGACCCAGTACTTC. The encoded protein is CASSLGNSQETQYF. The V call is TRBV5-1, the J call TRBJ2-5, with D unresolved. V was trimmed by 0 bases and J by 5 bases, leaving 11 bases between them. Germline loops: CDR1 SGHRS, CDR2 YFSETQ. This CDR3 contains 14 residues.

The CDR3 is CASNLGNTEAFF. CDR3 nucleotide sequence: TGTGCCAGCAACCTCGGGAACACTGAAGCTTTCTTT. The genes are TRBV5-6 and TRBJ1-1; D not resolved. This CDR3 comprises 12 residues. Germline V gene data show CDR1 as SGHDT and CDR2 as YYEEEE. Trimming cost V 6 bases and J 1 base, with 7 bases left between them.

The CDR3 protein is CASSVTGGNQPQHF. The CDR3 nucleotides read TGTGCCAGCAGCGTTACAGGGGGCAATCAGCCCCAGCATTTT. J is TRBJ1-5 and V is TRBV7-2; 7 nucleotides align to TRBD1. The V gene's germline CDR1 is SGHTA and CDR2 FQGNSA. The CDR3 runs to 14 residues. Trimming cost V 5 bases and J 2 bases; bases outside gene matches: 3.

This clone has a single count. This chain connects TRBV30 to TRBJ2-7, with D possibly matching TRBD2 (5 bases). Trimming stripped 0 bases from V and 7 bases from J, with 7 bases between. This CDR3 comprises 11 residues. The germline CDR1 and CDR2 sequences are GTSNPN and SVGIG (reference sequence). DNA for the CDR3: TGTGCCTGGAGTGTACGCGGGGAGCAGTACTTC. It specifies CAWSVRGEQYF.

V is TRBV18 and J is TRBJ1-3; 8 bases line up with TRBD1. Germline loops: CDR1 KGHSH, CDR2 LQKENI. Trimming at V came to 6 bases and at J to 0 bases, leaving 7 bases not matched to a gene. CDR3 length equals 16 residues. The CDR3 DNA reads TGTGCCAGCTCCAAGGAAACAGGGGGCTCTGGAAACACCATATATTTT. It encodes CASSKETGGSGNTIYF.

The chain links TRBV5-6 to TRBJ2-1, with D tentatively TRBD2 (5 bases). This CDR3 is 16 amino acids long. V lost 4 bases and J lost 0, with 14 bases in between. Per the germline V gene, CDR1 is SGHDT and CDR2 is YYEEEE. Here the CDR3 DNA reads TGTGCCAGCAGCCTACTCGGAGCGGCCTCCTACAATGAGCAGTTCTTC. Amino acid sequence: CASSLLGAASYNEQFF.

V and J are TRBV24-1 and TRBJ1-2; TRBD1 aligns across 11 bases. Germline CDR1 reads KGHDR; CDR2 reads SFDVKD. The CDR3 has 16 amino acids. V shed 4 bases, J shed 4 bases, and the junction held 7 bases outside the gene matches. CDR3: CATSDTRTGGSYGYTF. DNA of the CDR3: TGTGCCACCAGTGACACCCGGACAGGGGGCAGCTATGGCTACACCTTC.

CDR3 in DNA: TGTGCCAGCTCACGGACTAGCGGGACCGAGACCCAGTACTTC. Amino acids: CASSRTSGTETQYF. The chain carries TRBV18 and TRBJ2-5, with 12 bases matching TRBD2. J gave up 5 bases and V 4 bases, and 2 bases lay outside the gene matches. Looked up from germline, CDR1 is KGHSH and CDR2 is LQKENI. The CDR3 consists of 14 residues.